This entry concerns a single T cell receptor (beta chain). A few counts support this clonotype. Its antigen has not been determined. No per-base quality is available; no much larger clone lies one base away. This sample is drawn from a study of response to subunit inactivated influenza vaccine (dated by TCRdb to 2016 to 2019). Turning to the overall study: Deep quantitative profiling of the T cell receptor repertoire was used in the study to follow responses to a trivalent subunit inactivated influenza vaccine. General findings and caveats noted by the study authors: According to the authors, only a limited number of new T cells may be recruited by each seasonal influenza vaccination.

To prepare the library, RT-PCR was applied. This sample was sequenced with an Illumina HiSeq 2500. TCRdb ran its own pipeline on the public reads, namely fastp trimming at Q25 and MiXCR clone calling, and kept in-frame beta chains. One record per CDR3 amino acid sequence lists the most common genes and DNA. For this sample the table gives 550,000 to 800,000 distinct CDR3 sequences, of which 15% to 19% were detected only once. The ten largest make up under 14% of the sample. CDR1 KGHDR and CDR2 SFDVKD are derived from the germline V gene. The CDR3 covers 17 residues, taking in both the cysteine and the phenylalanine. Only CDR3 DNA remains: 51 bases, in frame from the first base. V is cut by 4 bases and J by 1 base, and the space between the germline ends is 18 bases.

The chain employs TRBV24-1 and TRBJ2-5; the D call could be TRBD1 or TRBD2, with each sharing 5 bases. Sequencing used PBMCs from blood, obtained roughly 13 days after vaccination. The receptor was derived from a man aged 50 or older who received an inactivated influenza vaccine. Donor details come from another sample of the same person, matched by shared clones. The DNA sequence is as follows: TGTGCCACCAGTGACCCCACTGCTCGGGACGTCCAAGAGACCCAGTACTTC. Its coded protein is CATSDPTARDVQETQYF.